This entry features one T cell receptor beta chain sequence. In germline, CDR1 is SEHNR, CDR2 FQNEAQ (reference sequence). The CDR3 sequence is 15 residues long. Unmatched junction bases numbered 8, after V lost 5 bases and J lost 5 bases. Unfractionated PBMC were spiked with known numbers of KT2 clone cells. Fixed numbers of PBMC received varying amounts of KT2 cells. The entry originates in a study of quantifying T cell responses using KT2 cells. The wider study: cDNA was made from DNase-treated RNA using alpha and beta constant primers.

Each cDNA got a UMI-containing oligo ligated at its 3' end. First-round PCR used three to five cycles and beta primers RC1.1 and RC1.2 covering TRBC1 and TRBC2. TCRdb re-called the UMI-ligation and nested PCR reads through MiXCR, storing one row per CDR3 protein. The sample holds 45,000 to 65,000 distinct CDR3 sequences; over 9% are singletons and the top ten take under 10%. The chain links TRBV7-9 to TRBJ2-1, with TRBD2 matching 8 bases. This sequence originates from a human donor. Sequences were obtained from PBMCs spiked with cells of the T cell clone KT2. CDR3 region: CASSPTSGRDNEQFF. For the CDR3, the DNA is TGTGCCAGCAGCCCAACTAGCGGTAGGGACAATGAGCAGTTCTTC.